These 26 T cell receptor beta chains came from one sample sequenced in a study of preoperative IRX-2 immunotherapy in early breast cancer. Clones were read by immunoSEQ multiplex PCR, and TCRdb kept only the in-frame ones, dropping some. The table has 5,000 to 7,000 clones, less than 70% seen once; the top ten hold approximately 11%. The sample's treatment: preoperative locoregional IRX-2 cytokine immunotherapy. The input for sequencing was tumor tissue, taken before IRX-2 immunotherapy. The receptors here all came from a human donor with breast cancer.

A word on this clone: One end of the junction varies from germline; a read error may be responsible. The chain has TRBV6-8 and TRBJ2-7, with 7 bases fitting TRBD1. Germline loops: CDR1 MNHGY, CDR2 SAAAGT. CDR3 size: 14 residues. In DNA form, the CDR3 reads TGTGCCAGCAGTTTACAGGGGAGCGGCTACGGGCAGTACTTC. Residues: CASSLQGSGYGQYF.

This chain uses TRBV6-8 with TRBJ2-7; D might be TRBD1 or TRBD2, each matching 5 bases. This CDR3 contains 15 residues. V shed 8 bases and J shed 2 bases, with 19 bases lying between them. Per the germline V gene, CDR1 is MNHGY and CDR2 is SAAAGT. CDR3 region: CASGTSGTSAYEQYF. CDR3 nucleotide sequence: TGTGCCAGCGGTACCTCCGGGACCTCCGCCTACGAGCAGTACTTC.

This chain joins TRBV6-8 and TRBJ2-1, with D tentatively TRBD1 or TRBD2 (5 bases each). The germline CDR1 and CDR2 sequences are MNHGY and SAAAGT. Trimming removed 10 bases at V and 8 bases at J, with 15 bases between. The CDR3 totals 12 residues. This CDR3 reads CATRGVGDEQFF. DNA for the CDR3: TGTGCCACCAGAGGAGTGGGGGATGAGCAGTTCTTC.

The genes are TRBV6-8 and TRBJ2-3, with D possibly being TRBD2 (5 bases). Deletions cut 10 bases from V and 0 bases from J, with 17 bases between. From germline, CDR1 is MNHGY and CDR2 SAAAGT. This CDR3 comprises 15 residues. The CDR3 loop is CAISQAATSTDTQYF. CDR3 bases: TGTGCCATCAGCCAAGCGGCTACTAGCACAGATACGCAGTATTTT.

This chain connects TRBV11-3 to TRBJ1-1; no clear D. The V gene's germline CDR1 is SGHNT and CDR2 YENEEA. CDR3 length equals 15 residues. Trimming took 5 bases from V and 1 from J, leaving 14 bases between them. CDR3 sequence (DNA): TGTGCCAGCAGCCCCCCAATCGTTGGGAACACTGAAGCTTTCTTT. This encodes CASSPPIVGNTEAFF.

The chain combines TRBV19 with TRBJ1-2; 8 nucleotides match TRBD1. The junction had 10 bases not matched to a gene; V was cut back by 2 bases and J by 8 bases. The CDR3 length is 15 residues. CDR1 is LNHDA and CDR2 is SQIVND in the germline V gene (reference sequence). The CDR3 sequence: CASSIHRDRTFGYTF. The CDR3 DNA follows: TGTGCCAGTAGTATACACCGGGACAGGACATTCGGCTACACCTTC.

This chain links TRBV29-1 with TRBJ2-7; D gene ambiguous. The CDR3 spans 12 residues. Trimming pared 4 bases from V and 1 base from J, leaving 8 bases between. Germline CDR1 reads SQVTM; CDR2 reads ANQGSEA. The CDR3 region is CSVASRSYEQYF. CDR3 nucleotides: TGCAGCGTTGCTAGTAGGTCCTACGAGCAGTACTTC.

This chain joins TRBV19 and TRBJ1-1; D ambiguous. CDR1 is LNHDA, CDR2 SQIVND, per germline (reference sequence). V lost 5 bases and J 6 bases, leaving 13 bases between the germline ends. There are 13 residues in the CDR3. The chain's CDR3 is CASSLLGWPEAFF. In DNA form, the CDR3 reads TGTGCCAGTAGTCTCCTCGGTTGGCCTGAAGCTTTCTTT.

The chain uses TRBV6-8 and TRBJ1-2, with 7 nucleotides matching TRBD1. Per the germline V gene, CDR1 is MNHGY and CDR2 is SAAAGT. Trimming took 4 bases from V and 4 from J; bases not matched to a gene: 6. This CDR3 comprises 14 residues. CDR3 nucleotide sequence: TGTGCCAGCAGTTTTAAGGACAGGACCTATGGCTACACCTTC. This gives the protein CASSFKDRTYGYTF.

This chain connects TRBV29-1 to TRBJ2-3; possibly TRBD1 for D (5 bases). The CDR3 has 12 amino acids. The V gene lost 8 bases and the J gene lost 1 base, with 10 bases spanning the gap. CDR1 is SQVTM, CDR2 ANQGSEA, per germline. The CDR3 DNA reads as TGCAGCCAGAAACAGGGCACAGATACGCAGTATTTT. This sequence encodes CSQKQGTDTQYF.

The chain has TRBV7-7 and TRBJ1-4, with D hard to call. V was shortened by 1 base and J by 3 bases, with 15 bases between the two germline ends. Germline-derived CDR1 and CDR2 are SSHAT and FNYEAQ (reference sequence). The CDR3 extends over 17 amino acids. The CDR3 sequence: CASSLDSEASANEKLFF. The CDR3 DNA reads TGTGCCAGCAGCTTAGATAGTGAGGCCTCGGCTAATGAAAAACTGTTTTTT.

This sequence joins TRBV28 and TRBJ2-1; TRBD2 aligns across 13 bases. The CDR3 extends over 17 amino acids. Germline loops: CDR1 MDHEN, CDR2 SYDVKM. The junction had 4 bases not matched to a gene; V was cut back by 3 bases and J by 2 bases. CDR3 loop: CASSFPGLAGTYNEQFF. DNA for the CDR3: TGTGCCAGCAGTTTCCCGGGACTAGCGGGAACCTACAATGAGCAGTTCTTC.

This sequence joins TRBV6-8 and TRBJ2-1, with D possibly being TRBD2 (6 bases). The germline gives CDR1 MNHGY, CDR2 SAAAGT. Trimming pared 6 bases from V and 4 bases from J, leaving 22 bases between. This CDR3 contains 17 residues. The CDR3 spells CASRPGRTRWVYNEQFF. The CDR3 DNA follows: TGTGCCAGCAGACCAGGGAGGACCCGGTGGGTATACAATGAGCAGTTCTTC.

V usage is TRBV28 and J usage is TRBJ1-1; 8 positions match TRBD1. This CDR3 contains 14 residues. The V and J ends lost 5 bases and 5 bases, in that order; junction bases with no gene match: 7. Germline loops: CDR1 MDHEN, CDR2 SYDVKM. CDR3 residues: CASSRQGLGTEAFF. CDR3 DNA sequence: TGTGCCAGCAGTCGACAGGGGCTGGGGACTGAAGCTTTCTTT.

By its share, this clone is medium-sized. The rearrangement links TRBV6-8 to TRBJ1-5; D is uncertain. This CDR3 has 14 amino acids. Germline values: CDR1 MNHGY, CDR2 SAAAGT. V shed 10 bases and J shed 3 bases, with 16 bases lying between them. Here the CDR3 DNA reads TGTGCCATCAGGAGCGGACTGACCAATCAGCCCCAGCATTTT. Translating it yields CAIRSGLTNQPQHF.

V usage is TRBV19 and J usage is TRBJ2-5, with a weak D call TRBD2 (8 bases). V was shortened by 1 base and J by 9 bases, with 18 bases between the two germline ends. In germline, CDR1 is LNHDA, CDR2 SQIVND (reference sequence). The CDR3 consists of 15 residues. CDR3 region: CASSIGTSGQGAQYF. The CDR3 region has the DNA TGTGCCAGTAGTATAGGTACTAGCGGTCAGGGGGCCCAGTACTTC.

This clone was found once. V gene TRBV25-1 combines with J gene TRBJ2-1, with 7 bases identical to TRBD1. The V gene end was trimmed by 5 bases and the J gene end by 1 base; junction bases not matched to a gene: 2. The CDR3 length is 14 residues. Germline loops: CDR1 MGHDK, CDR2 SYGVNS. The CDR3 loop reads CASSHRGSYNEQFF. The CDR3 DNA reads TGTGCCAGCAGTCACAGGGGTTCCTACAATGAGCAGTTCTTC.

The chain uses TRBV6-8 and TRBJ1-2, with 8 bases fitting TRBD1. Germline-derived CDR1 and CDR2 are MNHGY and SAAAGT. The length of the CDR3 is 14 residues. J lost 5 bases, V lost 7 bases, and 9 bases had no gene match. Here the CDR3 DNA reads TGTGCCAGCAACCCCCAGGGGGCGACTTATGGCTACACCTTC. Its protein is CASNPQGATYGYTF.

This clone showed up just a few times. V is TRBV6-8 and J is TRBJ1-5, with D unclear. Germline CDR1 reads MNHGY; CDR2 reads SAAAGT. V was clipped by 6 bases and J by 0 bases, with 18 bases between them. The CDR3 sequence is 17 residues long. DNA of the CDR3: TGTGCCAGCAGGACGGTTCGAGGGCATGATAGCAATCAGCCCCAGCATTTT. Translation gives CASRTVRGHDSNQPQHF.

The chain uses TRBV6-8 and TRBJ2-7; the D gene is possibly TRBD1 (6 bases). CDR1 and CDR2 from the germline V gene are MNHGY and SAAAGT. With 0 bases removed from V and 3 bases from J, the gap between germline ends came to 9 bases. This CDR3 has 14 amino acids. The DNA for the CDR3 is TGTGCCAGCAGTTACTCGGGCAGGGGCTACGAGCAGTACTTC. It specifies CASSYSGRGYEQYF.

The rearrangement links TRBV6-8 to TRBJ2-1; D might be TRBD2 (6 bases). Trimming took 4 bases from V and 2 from J, leaving 12 bases between them. The germline gives CDR1 MNHGY, CDR2 SAAAGT. CDR3 length: 15 amino acids. This CDR3 reads CASSCTSRPYNEQFF. The CDR3 nucleotides are TGTGCCAGCAGTTGTACTAGCCGCCCCTACAATGAGCAGTTCTTC.

The genes are TRBV14 and TRBJ2-2; D is unclear. The CDR3 runs to 14 residues. Trimming removed 4 bases at V and 7 bases at J, with 13 bases between. Germline CDR1 reads SGHDN; CDR2 reads FVKESK. The CDR3 sequence is CASSRAGFGGELFF. CDR3 DNA: TGTGCCAGCAGCCGTGCTGGATTCGGCGGGGAGCTGTTTTTT.

The chain joins TRBV18 to TRBJ2-5; a weak D match, TRBD2 (5 bases). V was cut by 3 bases and J by 0 bases, with 8 bases left in between. Looked up from germline, CDR1 is KGHSH and CDR2 is LQKENI. The CDR3 covers 14 residues. The CDR3 sequence: CASSPTDYQETQYF. CDR3 in DNA: TGTGCCAGCTCACCCACGGACTACCAAGAGACCCAGTACTTC.

This clone was observed a handful of times. The chain combines TRBV6-8 with TRBJ2-1; 14 bases match TRBD2. The germline gives CDR1 MNHGY, CDR2 SAAAGT. J lost 6 bases, V lost 5 bases, and 9 bases had no gene match. The CDR3 spans 17 residues. CDR3 coding DNA: TGTGCCAGCAGTGACCTACCCGGGACTAGCGGGAGCAATGAGCAGTTCTTC. Protein: CASSDLPGTSGSNEQFF.

This clone was counted only a few times. The chain carries TRBV11-3 and TRBJ2-1, with 7 positions matching TRBD2. Germline CDR1 and CDR2: SGHNT and YENEEA. V shed 5 bases and J 6 bases; nucleotides not matched to a gene: 13. This CDR3 has 16 residues. The CDR3 DNA reads as TGTGCCAGCAGCCCCGAAGGTAGCGGGCCCCCCAATGAGCAGTTCTTC. Residues: CASSPEGSGPPNEQFF. The variable domain in full, with the rest retrieved from reference TRBV11-3 and TRBJ2-1, is EAGVVQSPRYKIIEKKQPVAFWCNPISGHNTLYWYLQNLGQGPELLIRYENEEAVDDSQLPKDRFSAERLKGVDSTLKIQPAELGDSAVYLCASSPEGSGPPNEQFFGPGTRLTVL.

This clone was seen only a few times. This rearrangement joins TRBV15 to TRBJ2-5, with a weak D call TRBD1 (7 bases). The CDR3 length is 16 residues. The V end lost 1 base, the J end lost 3 bases, and 15 bases lay between the germline ends. CDR1 is LNHNV and CDR2 is YYDKDF in the germline V gene (reference sequence). The CDR3 DNA is TGTGCCACCAGCAGAGGAGACCAGGGGGGCGAAGAGACCCAGTACTTC. Its protein product is CATSRGDQGGEETQYF.